These T cell receptor beta chains were read from a single sample in a study of metastatic and nonmetastatic thyroid tumors. TCRdb reanalyzed the PCR reads via MiXCR. In the table there are roughly 12,000 clones, about 32% of which are singletons. Material: tumor tissue. Receptors originate from a female donor with papillary thyroid cancer or a benign thyroid nodule (not recorded which). Some clones in this sample may be carry-over from other donors' samples. Both conserved end residues are part of each CDR3. Each record gives: clone size, J gene, V gene, D gene, CDR3 protein, CDR3 DNA. D genes are given only for firm matches. Not all rows give a size; the values are once, few, many and, for expanded clones, a class.

>few|TRBJ1-1|TRBV5-1|-
CASSLVCSRNTEAFF
TGCGCCAGCAGCTTGGTTTGCAGTCGGAACACTGAAGCTTTCTTT
>-|TRBJ2-2|TRBV12-3/TRBV12-4|-
CASSYYRLPGELFF
TGTGCCAGCAGTTATTACAGGCTTCCCGGGGAGCTGTTTTTT
>few|TRBJ2-3|TRBV6-1|-
CASSWTHLVTQYF
TGTGCCAGCAGCTGGACACACCTTGTTACGCAGTATTTT
>-|TRBJ1-4|TRBV6-1|TRBD1
CASSLDRGTEKLFF
TGTGCCAGCAGTCTGGACAGGGGCACTGAAAAACTGTTTTTT
>-|TRBJ1-2|TRBV18|TRBD1
CASSPLDETGGYGYTF
TGTGCCAGCTCACCACTCGACGAGACAGGGGGCTATGGCTACACCTTC
>-|TRBJ1-2|TRBV30|-
CAWIVGRKFGYTF
TGTGCCTGGATTGTTGGCAGGAAGTTTGGCTACACCTTC
>once|TRBJ1-1|TRBV11-2|TRBD1
CASSPNTLSRGDTEAFF
TGTGCCAGCAGCCCAAACACCCTTAGCAGGGGGGACACTGAAGCTTTCTTT
>medium-sized|TRBJ2-1|TRBV9|-
CASSVGQNSYNEQFF
TGTGCCAGCAGCGTAGGTCAGAATTCCTACAATGAGCAGTTCTTC
>-|TRBJ2-1|TRBV9|TRBD2
CASRPGLAGDNEQLF
TGTGCAAGCAGGCCGGGACTAGCGGGGGATAATGAGCAGTTGTTC
>-|TRBJ1-5|TRBV19|-
CASSIPTNQPQHF
TGTGCCAGTAGTATCCCTACTAATCAGCCCCAGCATTTT
>medium-sized|TRBJ2-7|TRBV12-5|-
CASAAQEDEQYF
TGTGCTAGTGCTGCGCAGGAAGACGAGCAGTACTTC
>-|TRBJ2-7|TRBV18|-
CASSPQTASYEQYF
TGTGCCAGCTCACCACAGACTGCCTCCTACGAGCAGTACTTC
>many|TRBJ2-5|TRBV7-9|-
CASSAGQRGGTQYF
TGTGCCAGCAGCGCCGGACAGCGCGGGGGGACCCAGTACTTC
>-|TRBJ2-5|TRBV9|-
CASSAVSGIETQYF
TGTGCCAGCAGCGCAGTGTCGGGCATAGAGACCCAGTACTTC
>-|TRBJ2-3|TRBV3-1|TRBD1
CASSLRGQGRDMQYF
TGTGCCAGCAGCCTGAGAGGACAGGGAAGGGATATGCAGTATTTC
>-|TRBJ1-3|TRBV28|TRBD1
CASSLQGARNTIYF
TGTGCCAGCAGTCTTCAGGGGGCGAGAAACACCATATATTTT
>-|TRBJ2-5|TRBV5-1|-
CASSPRHHQETEYF
TGCGCCAGCAGCCCCCGACATCACCAAGAGACCGAGTACTTC
>few|TRBJ2-2|TRBV24-1|-
CATSDFGWNTGELFF
TGTGCCACCAGTGATTTCGGTTGGAACACCGGGGAGCTGTTTTTT
>many|TRBJ2-4|TRBV12-3/TRBV12-4|-
CASSPSGRVTKNIQYF
TGTGCCAGCAGTCCATCGGGACGCGTGACCAAAAACATTCAGTACTTC
>medium-sized|TRBJ1-2|TRBV5-1|-
CASSFRDNYGYTF
TGCGCCAGCAGCTTCCGGGACAACTATGGCTACACCTTC